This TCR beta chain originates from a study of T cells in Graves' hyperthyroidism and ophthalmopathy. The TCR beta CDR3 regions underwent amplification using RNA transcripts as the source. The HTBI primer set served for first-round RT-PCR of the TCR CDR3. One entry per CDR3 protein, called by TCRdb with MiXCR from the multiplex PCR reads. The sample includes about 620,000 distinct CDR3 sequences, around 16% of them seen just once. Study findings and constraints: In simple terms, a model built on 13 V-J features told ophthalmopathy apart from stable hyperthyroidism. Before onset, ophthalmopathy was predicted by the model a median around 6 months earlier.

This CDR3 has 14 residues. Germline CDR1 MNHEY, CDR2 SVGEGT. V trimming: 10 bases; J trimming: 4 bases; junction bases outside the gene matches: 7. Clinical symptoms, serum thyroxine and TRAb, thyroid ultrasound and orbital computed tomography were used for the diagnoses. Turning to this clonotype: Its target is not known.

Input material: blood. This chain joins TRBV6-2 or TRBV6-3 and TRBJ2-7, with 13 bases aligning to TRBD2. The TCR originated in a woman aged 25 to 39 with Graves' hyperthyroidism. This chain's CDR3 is CATRTSGRGYEQYF. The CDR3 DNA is TGTGCCACCAGAACTAGCGGGAGGGGATACGAGCAGTACTTC.